The next 28 T cell receptor beta chains were all read from a single sample in a study of T cells after yellow fever vaccination. Each CDR3 protein gets one entry after TCRdb re-called the 5' RACE reads with MiXCR. Here the sample spans 500,000 to 650,000 distinct CDR3 sequences, about a sixth being singletons. Specimen: PBMCs, collected 4 to 5 days after the first yellow fever vaccination. Receptor source: a man between 18 and 35 years old who received the YFV17D yellow fever vaccine.

This clonotype showed up just a few times. The chain joins TRBV29-1 to TRBJ2-7, with D maybe TRBD2 (7 bases). V was clipped by 4 bases and J by 5 bases, with 12 bases between them. Looked up from germline, CDR1 is SQVTM and CDR2 is ANQGSEA. This CDR3 is 12 amino acids long. CDR3 residues: CSVVGGADEQYF. The CDR3 DNA is TGCAGCGTTGTGGGGGGGGCCGACGAGCAGTACTTC.

The chain uses TRBV6-1 and TRBJ1-2; D gene uncertain. Germline V gene data show CDR1 as MNHNS and CDR2 as SASEGT. The ends were cut back, 2 bases at V and 4 bases at J, with 11 bases in the middle. The CDR3 spans 14 residues. The chain's CDR3 is CASSEIGSAYGYTF. In DNA form, the CDR3 reads TGTGCCAGCAGTGAAATAGGGAGCGCCTATGGCTACACCTTC.

The chain couples TRBV9 to TRBJ2-2; no clear D gene. In germline, CDR1 is SGDLS, CDR2 YYNGEE. Trimming pared 0 bases from V and 7 bases from J, leaving 13 bases between. The CDR3 has 15 residues. CDR3: CASSVASSEGGELFF. CDR3 nucleotide sequence: TGTGCCAGCAGCGTAGCCTCATCGGAAGGCGGGGAGCTGTTTTTT.

Many counts were recorded for this clonotype. This rearrangement joins TRBV7-9 to TRBJ2-3, with D uncertain. The CDR3 sequence is 12 residues long. V dropped 0 bases and J dropped 4 bases, with 2 bases sitting between them. Germline V lookup: CDR1 SEHNR, CDR2 FQNEAQ (reference sequence). This chain's CDR3 is CASSLAADTQYF. The DNA for the CDR3 is TGTGCCAGCAGCTTAGCGGCAGATACGCAGTATTTT.

This chain joins TRBV18 and TRBJ2-2; possibly TRBD1 for D (6 bases). CDR1 is KGHSH and CDR2 is LQKENI in the germline V gene. CDR3 size: 19 residues. Trimming removed 6 bases at V and 1 base at J, with 24 bases between. CDR3: CASSPNRVFMHQNTGELFF. For the CDR3, the DNA is TGTGCCAGCTCGCCGAACAGGGTATTTATGCATCAGAACACCGGGGAGCTGTTTTTT.

This chain uses TRBV7-9 with TRBJ2-2; D remains unclear. The V gene lost 6 bases and the J gene lost 7 bases, with 15 bases spanning the gap. CDR1 is SEHNR and CDR2 is FQNEAQ in the germline V gene (reference sequence). CDR3 length: 14 residues. In DNA form, the CDR3 reads TGTGCCAGCAGTTCTCGGACGGGTATCGGGGAGCTGTTTTTT. Protein product: CASSSRTGIGELFF.

V is TRBV18 and J is TRBJ1-6; D remains ambiguous. Germline CDR1 reads KGHSH; CDR2 reads LQKENI. V lost 4 bases, J lost 5 bases, and 15 bases lay in between. CDR3 size: 16 residues. CDR3 DNA: TGTGCCAGCTCACTTTTGTCAGCGACCGATAATTCACCCCTCCACTTT. It specifies CASSLLSATDNSPLHF. The full variable domain, rest sourced from reference TRBV18 and TRBJ1-6, is NAGVMQNPRHLVRRRGQEARLRCSPMKGHSHVYWYRQLPEEGLKFMVYLQKENIIDESGMPKERFSAEFPKEGPSILRIQQVVRGDSAAYFCASSLLSATDNSPLHFGNGTRLTVT.

This clonotype has more than one count but fewer than ten. The J gene is TRBJ2-2, the V gene TRBV6-1, with D possibly being TRBD1 (6 bases). With 6 bases removed from V and 1 base from J, the gap between germline ends came to 12 bases. Germline lookup yields CDR1 MNHNS and CDR2 SASEGT. The CDR3 loop spans 15 amino acids. The CDR3 coding sequence is TGTGCCAGCAGCCCCGGACAGCTGAACACCGGGGAGCTGTTTTTT. Amino acids: CASSPGQLNTGELFF.

As to this clonotype: The junction departs from the called germline gene at one end, perhaps through a read error. The chain couples TRBV12-3 or TRBV12-4 to TRBJ1-4; D may be TRBD1 (5 bases). This CDR3 is built from 14 residues. The CDR3 sequence: CAISPSGRGEKLFF. CDR3 nucleotide sequence: TGTGCCATCAGTCCTTCCGGAAGGGGCGAAAAACTGTTTTTT.

In its sample, this clonotype was seen a few times. This chain links TRBV4-1 with TRBJ2-3; D possibly corresponds to TRBD1 (6 bases). V shed 3 bases and J shed 5 bases, with 21 bases lying between them. The CDR3 runs 17 residues. CDR1 and CDR2 from the germline V gene are MGHRA and YSYEKL. The CDR3 sequence is CASSHAPQGTGLDTQYF. The CDR3 DNA is TGCGCCAGCAGCCATGCTCCACAGGGAACGGGTTTAGATACGCAGTATTTT.

The chain couples TRBV24-1 to TRBJ2-1, with a tentative D call TRBD1 (6 bases). Trimming stripped 4 bases from V and 15 bases from J, with 15 bases between. Germline-derived CDR1 and CDR2 are KGHDR and SFDVKD. The CDR3 is 12 amino acids. The CDR3 protein is CATSEFTGSWFF. The CDR3, as DNA: TGTGCCACCAGTGAATTTACAGGGTCTTGGTTCTTC.

The chain uses TRBV5-1 and TRBJ1-5; TRBD1 matches at 7 bases. This CDR3 region has 14 residues. Germline loops: CDR1 SGHRS, CDR2 YFSETQ. V was pared by 3 bases and J by 5 bases, with 5 bases of the junction left unmatched. The CDR3 spells CASSSGTDDQPQHF. CDR3 nucleotides: TGCGCCAGCAGCTCCGGGACAGATGATCAGCCCCAGCATTTT.

This clonotype has only a few counts. J is TRBJ1-2 and V is TRBV24-1; 8 nucleotides match TRBD1. The germline gives CDR1 KGHDR, CDR2 SFDVKD. CDR3 length: 15 residues. The V segment lost 4 bases and the J segment 6 bases; nucleotides outside the gene matches: 9. This CDR3 is CATSDATGERHGYTF. The CDR3 coding sequence is TGTGCCACCAGTGACGCGACAGGGGAACGCCATGGCTACACCTTC.

Only a few counts were recorded for this clonotype. V is TRBV6-1 and J is TRBJ2-7; no clear D. The CDR3 has 13 amino acids. Germline lookup yields CDR1 MNHNS and CDR2 SASEGT. Trimming pared 2 bases from V and 4 bases from J, leaving 9 bases between. Written as DNA, the CDR3 is TGTGCCAGCAGTGAAAAAGGGTTTTACGAGCAGTACGTC. Its translation: CASSEKGFYEQYV.

The chain has TRBV20-1 and TRBJ2-7; maybe TRBD1 (5 bases). The CDR3 runs to 15 residues. CDR1 is DFQATT and CDR2 is SNEGSKA in the germline V gene (reference sequence). Trimming removed 0 bases at V and 3 bases at J, with 15 bases between. CDR3 sequence: CSARDPETADYEQYV. In nucleotides, the CDR3 is TGCAGTGCTAGAGATCCGGAGACAGCTGACTACGAGCAGTACGTC.

The rearrangement joins TRBV9 to TRBJ2-1; D possibly corresponds to TRBD2 (5 bases). V lost 6 bases and J lost 6, with 13 bases in between. This CDR3 contains 13 residues. The germline gives CDR1 SGDLS, CDR2 YYNGEE. As DNA, the CDR3 is TGTGCCAGCAACCTACTAGGAACCAATGAGCAGTTCTTC. Translated: CASNLLGTNEQFF. Based on the CDR3 plus reference TRBV9 and TRBJ2-1, the full variable domain is DSGVTQTPKHLITATGQRVTLRCSPRSGDLSVYWYQQSLDQGLQFLIQYYNGEERAKGNILERFSAQQFPDLHSELNLSSLELGDSALYFCASNLLGTNEQFFGPGTRLTVL.

This chain connects TRBV29-1 to TRBJ2-4; D is perhaps TRBD1 or TRBD2 (6 bases each). Looked up from germline, CDR1 is SQVTM and CDR2 is ANQGSEA. The V gene lost 7 bases and the J gene lost 0 bases, with 13 bases spanning the gap. The CDR3 runs 14 residues. The DNA for the CDR3 is TGCAGCGCCCGAGGGGGGACAGCCAAAAACATTCAGTACTTC. This gives the protein CSARGGTAKNIQYF.

This clonotype was found a few times. V is TRBV3-1 and J is TRBJ2-1; D is unclear. Germline-derived CDR1 and CDR2 are LGHDT and YNNKEL (reference sequence). The CDR3 extends over 12 amino acids. Trimming removed 2 bases from V and 8 bases from J, with 7 bases in between. CDR3 in DNA: TGTGCCAGCAGCCAATTAGATTATGAGCAGTTCTTC. Translated, it gives CASSQLDYEQFF.

Only a few counts were recorded for this clonotype. CDR3 sequence reads: CASSLAWAGQSYGYTF. CDR3 sequence (DNA): TGCGCCAGCAGCTTGGCGTGGGCAGGCCAGAGCTATGGCTACACCTTC. The chain recombines TRBV5-1 with TRBJ1-2; D gene unclear. Germline CDR1 SGHRS, CDR2 YFSETQ. This CDR3 comprises 16 residues. Trimming shortened V by 0 bases and J by 4 bases, and 16 bases separated the two germline ends.

This clonotype was detected ten times or more. The chain links TRBV12-3 or TRBV12-4 to TRBJ1-2; no definite D call. The CDR3 covers 11 residues. V was cut by 2 bases and J by 3 bases, with 1 base left in between. DNA for the CDR3: TGTGCCAGCAGTTTACACTATGGCTACACCTTC. Translated: CASSLHYGYTF.

V gene TRBV7-2 combines with J gene TRBJ1-5; 10 bases are a match to TRBD1. The V gene end was trimmed by 6 bases and the J gene end by 3 bases; junction bases not matched to a gene: 5. CDR1 SGHTA and CDR2 FQGNSA come from the germline V gene. The CDR3 covers 15 residues. CDR3 sequence: CASRRTGGNNQPQHF. As DNA, the CDR3 is TGTGCCAGCAGACGGACAGGGGGTAACAATCAGCCCCAGCATTTT.

V and J are TRBV10-3 and TRBJ2-5; D possibly corresponds to TRBD1 (5 bases). V shed 6 bases and J shed 4 bases, with 12 bases lying between them. CDR1 and CDR2 (germline): ENHRY, SYGVKD. CDR3 length: 13 residues. The DNA for the CDR3 is TGTGCCATCAGGGCCAGGGTGGGAGAGACCCAGTACTTC. This codes for CAIRARVGETQYF.

This clonotype has a handful of counts. The gene calls are TRBV5-6 and TRBJ1-1; TRBD1 matches at 7 bases. The V segment lost 0 bases and the J segment 10 bases; nucleotides outside the gene matches: 9. CDR1 is SGHDT, CDR2 YYEEEE, per germline. The CDR3 length is 14 residues. The CDR3 nucleotides read TGTGCCAGCAGCTTGGACAGGGGATTCCTGGGAGCTTTCTTT. This gives the protein CASSLDRGFLGAFF.

This chain uses TRBV5-1 with TRBJ2-1; TRBD2 is a possible D gene (7 bases). Trimming left V 0 bases short and J 7 bases short, with 20 bases between. The CDR3 spans 17 residues. The germline V gene has CDR1 SGHRS and CDR2 YFSETQ. The CDR3 spells CASSLGEREGGKNEQFF. CDR3 bases: TGCGCCAGCAGCTTGGGCGAACGAGAGGGGGGGAAGAATGAGCAGTTCTTC. The entire variable domain, with the rest obtained from reference TRBV5-1 and TRBJ2-1, is as follows: KAGVTQTPRYLIKTRGQQVTLSCSPISGHRSVSWYQQTPGQGLQFLFEYFSETQRNKGNFPGRFSGRQFSNSRSEMNVSTLELGDSALYLCASSLGEREGGKNEQFFGPGTRLTVL.

This clonotype came up a few times. The chain couples TRBV6-5 to TRBJ1-4, with 9 nucleotides matching TRBD1. With V trimmed by 4 bases and J by 9 bases, 9 bases remained unmatched. CDR3 length: 15 residues. The germline gives CDR1 MNHEY, CDR2 SVGAGI. CDR3 DNA: TGTGCCAGCAGTTCTTGGGGACAGGGCAGCCAAAAACTGTTTTTT. It specifies CASSSWGQGSQKLFF.

This clonotype was detected ten times or more. The V gene is TRBV24-1, the J gene TRBJ2-1, with 11 bases identical to TRBD1. The CDR3 consists of 15 residues. The germline gives CDR1 KGHDR, CDR2 SFDVKD. Losses at the gene ends were 3 bases for V and 6 bases for J; bases not matched to a gene: 3. The CDR3 spells CATSDPGTGGNEQFF. The CDR3 bases are TGTGCCACCAGTGATCCGGGGACAGGGGGCAATGAGCAGTTCTTC.

In its sample, this clonotype was seen many times. The V and J genes are TRBV6-5 and TRBJ1-5, with 8 bases aligning to TRBD1. J gave up 6 bases and V 3 bases, and 4 bases lay outside the gene matches. The CDR3 covers 14 residues. In germline, CDR1 is MNHEY, CDR2 SVGAGI. CDR3 DNA sequence: TGTGCCAGCAGTTATACGGACAGGGCTCAGCCCCAGCATTTT. As protein: CASSYTDRAQPQHF.

This sequence joins TRBV5-1 and TRBJ2-3, with D unresolved. The V gene lost 4 bases and the J gene lost 1 base, with 16 bases spanning the gap. Germline V gives CDR1 SGHRS, CDR2 YFSETQ. There are 16 residues in the CDR3. CDR3 bases: TGCGCCAGCAGCCATGGGTGGTCGGCGGGCACAGATACGCAGTATTTT. This gives the protein CASSHGWSAGTDTQYF.